Described below is a single TCR beta chain sequence and its context. There is no known antigen for this receptor. No clone much larger than this one lies a single base away; base qualities are absent. The immunoSEQ Assay, a bias-controlled multiplex PCR, was used to amplify TCRbeta CDR3 regions from genomic DNA. As for the original processing: The number of nucleated cells in each sample was estimated by amplification of reference gene primers within the assay. To quantify the absolute abundance of each unique TCRbeta CDR3 rearrangement, sequence reads were collapsed and filtered. For each sample, productive Simpson clonality was calculated as the square root of Simpson's diversity index over productive rearrangements. The table was pulled from immuneACCESS by TCRdb, which kept in-frame rearrangements only. Such tables lose some clones; where checked, under half of the loss comes from unresolved V genes, and the rest has no known cause. The V and J calls and clone size were taken over from that table, and D and trimming were inferred from the DNA. Counted in this sample were fewer than 90,000 clones; nearly 95% of them appeared once. The top ten constitute more than 4% of the sample.

This entry is derived from a study of blood T cell repertoires in COVID-19 (dated by TCRdb to 2020 to 2021). Study-wide context: Collaborator samples came from the United States, Italy and Spain and covered acute and convalescent phases of COVID-19. The dataset comprised deeply sampled blood TCRbeta repertoires from subjects exposed to, actively infected with, or recovered from COVID-19. HLA class I and class II types, where available, came from metadata supplied by the sample provider rather than from assay-based typing. The material from the prospective study consisted of cDNA or gDNA derived from T cells, B-cell-depleted T cells, or PBMCs. The repertoires were released in a freely available public database meant as a resource for research on the immune response to SARS-CoV-2. Nearly every sample came with metadata listing a de-identified subject ID, COVID-19 status, age in years and sex. Samples were obtained from the ongoing ImmuneRACE study (first 160 participants) and from 950 to 1,500 subjects provided by 6 global collaborators. Overall study outcomes, separate from this receptor: The amount of clinical and demographic metadata varied by source and participant and was provided uncurated.

Taken from the germline V gene, the CDR1 and CDR2 loops are MNHNS and SASEGT. Germline trimming: 1 base from V, 3 bases from J; junction bases outside gene matches: 1. Inclusive of the bounding cysteine and phenylalanine, the CDR3 is 15 residues long. The CDR3 DNA has 45 bases and is translated from base 1. Collaborating institutions collected whole blood in K2EDTA tubes following their own protocols. For TCRbeta analysis, collaborators shipped samples as frozen whole blood, isolated PBMCs, or DNA extracted from either of those sample types. Sequencing was done on a sample of peripheral blood. The source is a human donor with active COVID-19. The donor label of this sample is uncertain. The sequence is built from TRBV6-1 and TRBJ2-1, and 9 junctional nucleotides match TRBD2. For the CDR3, the sequence is CASSEVAGVYNEQFF. The nucleotide sequence is TGTGCCAGCAGTGAAGTAGCGGGGGTCTACAATGAGCAGTTCTTC.